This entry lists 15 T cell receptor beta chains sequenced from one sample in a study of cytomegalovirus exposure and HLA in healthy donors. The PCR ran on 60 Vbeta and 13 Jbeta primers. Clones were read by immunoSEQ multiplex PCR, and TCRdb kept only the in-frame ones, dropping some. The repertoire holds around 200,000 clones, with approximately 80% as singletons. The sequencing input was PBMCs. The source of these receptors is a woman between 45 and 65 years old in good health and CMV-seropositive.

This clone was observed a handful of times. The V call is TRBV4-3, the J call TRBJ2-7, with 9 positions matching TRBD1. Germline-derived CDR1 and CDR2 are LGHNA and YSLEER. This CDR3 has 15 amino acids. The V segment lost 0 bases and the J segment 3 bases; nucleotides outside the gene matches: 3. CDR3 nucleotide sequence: TGCGCCAGCAGCCAAGATGGGACAGGGTACTACGAGCAGTACTTC. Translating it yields CASSQDGTGYYEQYF.

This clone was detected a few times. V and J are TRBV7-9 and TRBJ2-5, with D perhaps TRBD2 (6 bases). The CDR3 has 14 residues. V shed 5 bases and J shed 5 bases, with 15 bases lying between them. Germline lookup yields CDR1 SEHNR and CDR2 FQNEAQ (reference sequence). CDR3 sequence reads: CASSPRDFWETQYF. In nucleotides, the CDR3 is TGTGCCAGCAGCCCCCGGGACTTTTGGGAGACCCAGTACTTC.

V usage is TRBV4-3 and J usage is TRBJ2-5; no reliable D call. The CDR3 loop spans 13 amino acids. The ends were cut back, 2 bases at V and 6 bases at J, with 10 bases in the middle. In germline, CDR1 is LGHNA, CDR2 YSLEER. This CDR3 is CASSQLLLKTQYF. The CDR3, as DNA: TGCGCCAGCAGCCAACTACTCTTGAAGACCCAGTACTTC.

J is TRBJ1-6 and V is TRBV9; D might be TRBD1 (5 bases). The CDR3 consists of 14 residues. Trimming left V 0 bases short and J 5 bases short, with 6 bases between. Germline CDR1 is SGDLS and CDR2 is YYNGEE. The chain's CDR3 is CASSVGRDNSPLHF. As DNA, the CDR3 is TGTGCCAGCAGCGTAGGCAGGGATAATTCACCCCTCCACTTT.

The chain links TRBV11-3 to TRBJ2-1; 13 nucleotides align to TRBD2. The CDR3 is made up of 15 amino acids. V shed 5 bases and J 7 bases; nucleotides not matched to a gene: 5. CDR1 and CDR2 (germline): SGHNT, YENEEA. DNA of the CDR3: TGTGCCAGCAGCCGGACTAGCGGGGGAAGGAATGAGCAGTTCTTC. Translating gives CASSRTSGGRNEQFF.

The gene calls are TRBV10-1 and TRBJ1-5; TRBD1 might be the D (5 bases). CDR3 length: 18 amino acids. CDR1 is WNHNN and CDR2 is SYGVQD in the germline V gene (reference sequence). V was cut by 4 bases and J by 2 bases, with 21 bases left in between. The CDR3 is CASSGEGVGGVGNQPQHF. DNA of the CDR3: TGCGCCAGCAGTGGCGAGGGAGTGGGAGGGGTGGGCAATCAGCCCCAGCATTTT.

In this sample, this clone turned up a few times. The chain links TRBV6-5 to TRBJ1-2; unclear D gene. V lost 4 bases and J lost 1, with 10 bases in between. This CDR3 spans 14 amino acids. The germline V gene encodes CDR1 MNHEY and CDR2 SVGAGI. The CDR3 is CASSLGSGNYGYTF. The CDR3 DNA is TGTGCCAGCAGTTTGGGCAGCGGTAACTATGGCTACACCTTC.

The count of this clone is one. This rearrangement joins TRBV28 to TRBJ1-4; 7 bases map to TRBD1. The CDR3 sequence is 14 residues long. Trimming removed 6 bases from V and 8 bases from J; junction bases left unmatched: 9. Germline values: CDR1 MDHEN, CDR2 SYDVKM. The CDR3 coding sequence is TGTGCCAGCAGGCCCGGGACAGACAGAGAAAAACTGTTTTTT. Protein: CASRPGTDREKLFF. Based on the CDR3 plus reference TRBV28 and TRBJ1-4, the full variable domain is DVKVTQSSRYLVKRTGEKVFLECVQDMDHENMFWYRQDPGLGLRLIYFSYDVKMKEKGDIPEGYSVSREKKERFSLILESASTNQTSMYLCASRPGTDREKLFFGSGTQLSVL.

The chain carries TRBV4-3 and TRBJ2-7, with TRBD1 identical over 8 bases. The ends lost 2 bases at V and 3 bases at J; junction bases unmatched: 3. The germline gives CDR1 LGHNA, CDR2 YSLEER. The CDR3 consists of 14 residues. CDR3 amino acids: CASSQKTGVYEQYF. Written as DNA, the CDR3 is TGCGCCAGCAGCCAAAAGACAGGGGTCTACGAGCAGTACTTC.

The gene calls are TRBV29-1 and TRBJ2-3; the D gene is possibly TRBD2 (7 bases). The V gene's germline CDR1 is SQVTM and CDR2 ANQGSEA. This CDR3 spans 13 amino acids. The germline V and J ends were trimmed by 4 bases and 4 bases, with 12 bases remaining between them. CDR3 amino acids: CSVGRGGSDTQYF. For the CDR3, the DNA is TGCAGCGTTGGGAGGGGGGGCTCAGATACGCAGTATTTT.

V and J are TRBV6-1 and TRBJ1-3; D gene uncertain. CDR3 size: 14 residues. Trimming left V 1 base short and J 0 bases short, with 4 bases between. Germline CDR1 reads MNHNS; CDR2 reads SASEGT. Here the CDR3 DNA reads TGTGCCAGCAGTGAAGATAGCTCTGGAAACACCATATATTTT. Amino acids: CASSEDSSGNTIYF.

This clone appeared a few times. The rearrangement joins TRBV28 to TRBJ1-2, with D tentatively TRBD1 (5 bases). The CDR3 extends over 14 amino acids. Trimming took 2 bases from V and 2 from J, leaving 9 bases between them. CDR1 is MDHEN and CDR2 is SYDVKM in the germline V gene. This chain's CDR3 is CASSLGAGNYGYTF. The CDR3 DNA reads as TGTGCCAGCAGTTTAGGGGCGGGGAACTATGGCTACACCTTC.

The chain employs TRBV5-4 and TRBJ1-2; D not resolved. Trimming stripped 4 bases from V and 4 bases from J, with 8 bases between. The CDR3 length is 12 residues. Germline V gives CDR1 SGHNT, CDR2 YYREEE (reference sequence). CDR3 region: CASSQDVYGYTF. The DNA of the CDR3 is TGTGCCAGCAGCCAGGATGTCTATGGCTACACCTTC.

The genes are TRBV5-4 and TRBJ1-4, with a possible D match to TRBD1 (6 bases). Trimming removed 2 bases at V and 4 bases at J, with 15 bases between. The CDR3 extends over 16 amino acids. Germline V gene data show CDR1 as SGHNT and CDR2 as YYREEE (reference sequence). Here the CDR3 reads CASSFVTGQVNEKLFF. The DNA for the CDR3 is TGTGCCAGCAGCTTTGTTACGGGACAAGTTAATGAAAAACTGTTTTTT.

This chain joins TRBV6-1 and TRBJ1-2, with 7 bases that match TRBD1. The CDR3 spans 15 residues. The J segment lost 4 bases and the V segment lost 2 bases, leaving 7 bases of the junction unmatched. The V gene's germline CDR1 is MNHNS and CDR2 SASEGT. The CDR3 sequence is CASSETDRALYGYTF. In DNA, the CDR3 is TGTGCCAGCAGTGAAACCGACAGGGCGCTCTATGGCTACACCTTC.